This T cell receptor (beta chain) was profiled in a study of cytomegalovirus exposure and HLA in healthy donors. Study-level background: The Caucasian-associated ancestry cluster contained approximately 81% of the approximately 400 genotyped donors.

Only a few counts were recorded for this clone. The PCR contained 60 Vbeta and 13 Jbeta primers. Clones were sequenced by immunoSEQ multiplex PCR, and TCRdb holds only the in-frame ones, with some missing. Found here are over 150,000 clones, 70% to 80% of them singletons; the top ten hold 1.5%. In germline, CDR1 is LGHNA, CDR2 YSLEER. The CDR3 has 13 amino acids. V was shortened by 1 base and J by 6 bases, with 10 bases between the two germline ends. All the people who gave samples were healthy bone marrow donors. Donors were nominally healthy when sampled, though unrecorded immune exposures were likely.

This receptor was obtained from a girl aged 10 to 17 in good health and CMV-seropositive. Sample: PBMCs. V is TRBV4-3 and J is TRBJ2-7; D gene unclear. Here the CDR3 DNA reads TGCGCCAGCAGCCAAGTCCAAATTAGCGAGCAGTACTTC. Translating gives CASSQVQISEQYF.